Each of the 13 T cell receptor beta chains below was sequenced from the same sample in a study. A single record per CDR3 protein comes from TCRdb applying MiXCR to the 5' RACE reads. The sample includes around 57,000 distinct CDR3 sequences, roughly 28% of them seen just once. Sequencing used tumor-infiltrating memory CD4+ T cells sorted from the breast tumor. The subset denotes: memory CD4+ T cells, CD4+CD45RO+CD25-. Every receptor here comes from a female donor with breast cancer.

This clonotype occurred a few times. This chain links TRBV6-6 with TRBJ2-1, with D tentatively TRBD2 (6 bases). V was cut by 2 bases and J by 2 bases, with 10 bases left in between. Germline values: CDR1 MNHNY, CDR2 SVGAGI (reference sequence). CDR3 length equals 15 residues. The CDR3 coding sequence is TGTGCCAGCAGTTACGGGGCGGGAACCTACAATGAGCAGTTCTTC. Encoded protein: CASSYGAGTYNEQFF.

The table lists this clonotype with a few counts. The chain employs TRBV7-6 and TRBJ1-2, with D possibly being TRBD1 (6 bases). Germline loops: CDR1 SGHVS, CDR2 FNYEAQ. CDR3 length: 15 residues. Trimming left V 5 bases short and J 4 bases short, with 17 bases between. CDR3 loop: CASSRGGRGVYGYTF. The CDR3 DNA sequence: TGTGCCAGCAGCCGCGGGGGCAGGGGTGTCTATGGCTACACCTTC.

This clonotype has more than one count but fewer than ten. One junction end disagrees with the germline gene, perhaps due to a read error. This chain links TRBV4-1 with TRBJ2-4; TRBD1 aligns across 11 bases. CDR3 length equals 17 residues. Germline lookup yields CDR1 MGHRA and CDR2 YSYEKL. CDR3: CASSFKGTGGAKNIQYF. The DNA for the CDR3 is TGTGCCAGCAGCTTCAAGGGGACAGGGGGAGCCAAAAACATTCAGTACTTC.

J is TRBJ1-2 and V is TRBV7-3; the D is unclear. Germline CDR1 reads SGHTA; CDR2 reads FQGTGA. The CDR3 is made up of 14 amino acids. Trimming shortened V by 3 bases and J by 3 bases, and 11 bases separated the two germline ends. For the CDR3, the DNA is TGTGCCAGCAGCTTTGAAGGGAGAGACTATGGCTACACCTTC. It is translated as CASSFEGRDYGYTF.

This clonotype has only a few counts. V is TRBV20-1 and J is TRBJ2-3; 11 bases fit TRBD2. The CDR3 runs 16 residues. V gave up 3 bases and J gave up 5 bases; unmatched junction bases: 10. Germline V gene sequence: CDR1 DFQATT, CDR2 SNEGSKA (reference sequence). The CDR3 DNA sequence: TGCAGTGCTAGTCGGCTAGCGGGAGGAAGTCAAGATACGCAGTATTTT. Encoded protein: CSASRLAGGSQDTQYF.

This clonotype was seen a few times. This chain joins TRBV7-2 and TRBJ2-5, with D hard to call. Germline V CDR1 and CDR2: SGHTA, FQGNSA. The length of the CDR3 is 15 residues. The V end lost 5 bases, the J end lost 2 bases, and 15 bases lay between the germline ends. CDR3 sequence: CASSLVHGPQETQYF. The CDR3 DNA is TGTGCCAGCAGCCTCGTCCACGGGCCTCAAGAGACCCAGTACTTC. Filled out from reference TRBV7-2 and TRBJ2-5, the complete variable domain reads GAGVSQSPSNKVTEKGKDVELRCDPISGHTALYWYRQSLGQGLEFLIYFQGNSAPDKSGLPSDRFSAERTGGSVSTLTIQRTQQEDSAVYLCASSLVHGPQETQYFGPGTRLLVL.

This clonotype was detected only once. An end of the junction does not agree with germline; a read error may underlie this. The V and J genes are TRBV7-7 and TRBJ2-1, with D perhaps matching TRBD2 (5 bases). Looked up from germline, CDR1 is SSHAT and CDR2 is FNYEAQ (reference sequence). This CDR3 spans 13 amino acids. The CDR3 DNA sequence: TGCGCTAGCAGCTTAGACGGTGGGAATGAGCAGTTCTTC. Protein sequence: CASSLDGGNEQFF.

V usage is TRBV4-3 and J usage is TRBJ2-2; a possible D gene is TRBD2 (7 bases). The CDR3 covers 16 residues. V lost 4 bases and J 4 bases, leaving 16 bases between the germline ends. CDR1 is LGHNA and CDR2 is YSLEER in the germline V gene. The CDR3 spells CASSRRGGGRTGELFF. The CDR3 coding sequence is TGCGCCAGCAGCCGTAGGGGGGGGGGCCGCACCGGGGAGCTGTTTTTT.

The CDR3, as DNA: TGTGCCAGCAGTCCCCGTACGTCCACAGATACGCAGTATTTT. It is translated as CASSPRTSTDTQYF. This chain joins TRBV27 and TRBJ2-3; D is unclear. Germline loops: CDR1 MNHEY, CDR2 SMNVEV (reference sequence). The CDR3 runs 14 residues. V gave up 5 bases and J gave up 2 bases, with 11 bases separating them.

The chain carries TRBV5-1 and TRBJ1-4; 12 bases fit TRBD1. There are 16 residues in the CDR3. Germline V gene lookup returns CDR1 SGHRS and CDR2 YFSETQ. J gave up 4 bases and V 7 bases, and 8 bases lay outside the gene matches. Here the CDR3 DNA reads TGCGCCAGCGGCCTGGGACAGGGGGCCGGTAATGAAAAACTGTTTTTT. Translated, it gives CASGLGQGAGNEKLFF.

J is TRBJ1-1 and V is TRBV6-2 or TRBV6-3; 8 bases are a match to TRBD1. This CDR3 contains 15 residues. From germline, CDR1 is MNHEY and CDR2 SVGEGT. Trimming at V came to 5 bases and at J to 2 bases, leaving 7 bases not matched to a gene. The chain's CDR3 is CASSNPTGDNTEAFF. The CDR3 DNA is TGTGCCAGCAGTAACCCGACAGGGGACAACACTGAAGCTTTCTTT.

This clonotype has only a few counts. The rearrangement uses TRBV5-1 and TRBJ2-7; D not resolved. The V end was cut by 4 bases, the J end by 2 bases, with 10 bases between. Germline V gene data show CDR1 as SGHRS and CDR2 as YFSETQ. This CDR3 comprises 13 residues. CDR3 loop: CASSPDETYEQYF. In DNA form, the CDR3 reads TGCGCCAGCAGCCCCGATGAAACCTACGAGCAGTACTTC. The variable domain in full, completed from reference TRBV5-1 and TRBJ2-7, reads KAGVTQTPRYLIKTRGQQVTLSCSPISGHRSVSWYQQTPGQGLQFLFEYFSETQRNKGNFPGRFSGRQFSNSRSEMNVSTLELGDSALYLCASSPDETYEQYFGPGTRLTVT.

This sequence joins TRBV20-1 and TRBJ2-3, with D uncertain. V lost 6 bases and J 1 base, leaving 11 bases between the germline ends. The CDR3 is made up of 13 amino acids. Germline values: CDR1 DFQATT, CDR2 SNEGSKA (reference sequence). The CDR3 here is CSAPAAGTDTQYF. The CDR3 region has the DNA TGCAGTGCCCCGGCGGCAGGCACAGATACGCAGTATTTT.